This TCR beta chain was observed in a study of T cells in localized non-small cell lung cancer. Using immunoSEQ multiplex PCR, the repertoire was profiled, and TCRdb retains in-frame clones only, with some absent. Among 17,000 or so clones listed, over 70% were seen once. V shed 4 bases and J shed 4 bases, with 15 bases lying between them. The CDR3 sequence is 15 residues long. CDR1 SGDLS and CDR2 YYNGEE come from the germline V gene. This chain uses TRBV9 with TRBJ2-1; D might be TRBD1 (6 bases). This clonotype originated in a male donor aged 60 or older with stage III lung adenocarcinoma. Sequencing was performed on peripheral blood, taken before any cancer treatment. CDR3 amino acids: CASSIGTNEYNEQFF. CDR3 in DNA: TGTGCCAGCAGCATCGGGACAAATGAATACAATGAGCAGTTCTTC.